Listed below are T cell receptor beta chains from one sample, sequenced in a study of control samples from healthy donors and cancer patients. The table came from immunoSEQ multiplex PCR; TCRdb's copy has only in-frame clones and leaves some out. Seen here are some 78,000 clones, approximately 91% observed once, and the top ten hold roughly 7.6%. The source material was blood. Every receptor here comes from a woman aged 60-75 years in good health. Both conserved end residues are part of each CDR3. The order of the fields is J gene, D gene, V gene, clone size, CDR3 protein, CDR3 DNA. The D gene is left open where the match is weak. Clone size is stated in some rows and not others, as once, few, many or a class when expanded.

J gene: TRBJ2-1; D gene: -; V gene: TRBV12-5; clone size: -; CDR3 protein: CASGFRDGSYNEQFF; CDR3 DNA: TGTGCTAGTGGTTTCCGGGACGGCTCCTACAATGAGCAGTTCTTC
J gene: TRBJ1-2; D gene: -; V gene: TRBV9; clone size: -; CDR3 protein: CASSVASRADGYTF; CDR3 DNA: TGTGCCAGCAGCGTAGCCAGCCGTGCTGATGGCTACACCTTC
J gene: TRBJ1-2; D gene: TRBD1; V gene: TRBV10-3; clone size: -; CDR3 protein: CAISNDRAAAYGYTF; CDR3 DNA: TGTGCCATCAGCAATGACAGGGCGGCGGCCTATGGCTACACCTTC
J gene: TRBJ1-5; D gene: -; V gene: TRBV28; clone size: -; CDR3 protein: CASSLIGRSGYPQHF; CDR3 DNA: TGTGCCAGCAGTTTAATTGGTCGGTCGGGTTATCCCCAGCATTTT
J gene: TRBJ1-4; D gene: -; V gene: TRBV27; clone size: -; CDR3 protein: CASSARGFATNEKLFF; CDR3 DNA: TGTGCCAGCAGTGCAAGGGGATTTGCAACTAATGAAAAACTGTTTTTT
J gene: TRBJ1-1; D gene: -; V gene: TRBV4-3; clone size: -; CDR3 protein: CASSQEVGANTEAFF; CDR3 DNA: TGCGCCAGCAGCCAAGAGGTCGGGGCGAACACTGAAGCTTTCTTT
J gene: TRBJ2-7; D gene: -; V gene: TRBV16; clone size: -; CDR3 protein: CASSPEGPYYEQYF; CDR3 DNA: TGTGCCAGCAGCCCCGAGGGCCCCTACTACGAGCAGTACTTC
J gene: TRBJ2-5; D gene: TRBD1; V gene: TRBV4-2; clone size: few; CDR3 protein: CASSQDHRGKTQYF; CDR3 DNA: TGTGCCAGCAGCCAGGACCACAGGGGGAAGACCCAGTACTTC
J gene: TRBJ1-3; D gene: -; V gene: TRBV15; clone size: -; CDR3 protein: CATSRVQGSGNTIYF; CDR3 DNA: TGTGCCACCAGCAGGGTACAGGGTTCTGGAAACACCATATATTTT
J gene: TRBJ1-5; D gene: TRBD1; V gene: TRBV11-2; clone size: -; CDR3 protein: CASSLSGTARGQPQHF; CDR3 DNA: TGTGCCAGCAGCTTGAGTGGGACAGCCCGGGGACAGCCCCAGCATTTT
J gene: TRBJ2-7; D gene: TRBD1; V gene: TRBV18; clone size: -; CDR3 protein: CASSPGQETYEQYF; CDR3 DNA: TGTGCCAGCTCCCCGGGACAGGAGACATACGAGCAGTACTTC
J gene: TRBJ1-3; D gene: -; V gene: TRBV25-1; clone size: few; CDR3 protein: CASIGHSGNTIYF; CDR3 DNA: TGTGCCAGCATCGGGCACTCTGGAAACACCATATATTTT
J gene: TRBJ2-7; D gene: TRBD1; V gene: TRBV11-2; clone size: once; CDR3 protein: CASSLRQGVYEQYF; CDR3 DNA: TGTGCCAGCAGCTTGCGACAGGGGGTCTACGAGCAGTACTTC
J gene: TRBJ1-2; D gene: TRBD1; V gene: TRBV7-6; clone size: few; CDR3 protein: CASSLSTGGYGYTF; CDR3 DNA: TGTGCCAGCAGCTTATCGACAGGGGGCTATGGCTACACCTTC
J gene: TRBJ2-7; D gene: TRBD1; V gene: TRBV6-5; clone size: -; CDR3 protein: CASSSSRTGGGYEQYF; CDR3 DNA: TGTGCCAGCAGTTCGTCCCGGACAGGGGGCGGTTACGAGCAGTACTTC
J gene: TRBJ2-5; D gene: -; V gene: TRBV6-5; clone size: -; CDR3 protein: CASSYSWGYEETQYF; CDR3 DNA: TGTGCCAGCAGTTACTCCTGGGGGTATGAGGAGACCCAGTACTTC
J gene: TRBJ2-3; D gene: -; V gene: TRBV29-1; clone size: -; CDR3 protein: CSVEDRGPGTDTQYF; CDR3 DNA: TGCAGCGTTGAAGATAGGGGCCCCGGCACAGATACGCAGTATTTT
J gene: TRBJ1-2; D gene: TRBD1; V gene: TRBV6-1; clone size: -; CDR3 protein: CASSEYLGRQGSSGYTF; CDR3 DNA: TGTGCCAGCAGTGAATATCTGGGGCGACAGGGGAGCAGTGGCTACACCTTC
J gene: TRBJ2-1; D gene: -; V gene: TRBV4-3; clone size: -; CDR3 protein: CASSQVHRQGHNEQFF; CDR3 DNA: TGCGCCAGCAGCCAAGTTCATCGGCAGGGACACAATGAGCAGTTCTTC
J gene: TRBJ1-5; D gene: TRBD1; V gene: TRBV6-6; clone size: -; CDR3 protein: CASSRQGGSNQPQHF; CDR3 DNA: TGTGCCAGCAGCAGACAGGGGGGTAGCAATCAGCCCCAGCATTTT
J gene: TRBJ2-5; D gene: TRBD1; V gene: TRBV5-6; clone size: -; CDR3 protein: CASSLEVTGRGETQYF; CDR3 DNA: TGTGCCAGCAGCTTGGAAGTGACAGGGAGAGGGGAGACCCAGTACTTC
J gene: TRBJ2-1; D gene: -; V gene: TRBV7-2; clone size: -; CDR3 protein: CASSTRQGLNEQFF; CDR3 DNA: TGTGCCAGCAGCACCCGACAGGGACTCAATGAGCAGTTCTTC
J gene: TRBJ1-6; D gene: TRBD1; V gene: TRBV4-3; clone size: -; CDR3 protein: CASSQGLRTGFNSPLHF; CDR3 DNA: TGCGCCAGCAGCCAAGGCCTCCGGACAGGGTTTAATTCACCCCTCCACTTT
J gene: TRBJ2-1; D gene: TRBD1; V gene: TRBV7-9; clone size: -; CDR3 protein: CASSLSFGQGANEQFF; CDR3 DNA: TGTGCCAGCAGCTTGTCCTTCGGACAGGGGGCAAATGAGCAGTTCTTC
J gene: TRBJ2-7; D gene: -; V gene: TRBV18; clone size: -; CDR3 protein: CASSPGSTSYEQYF; CDR3 DNA: TGTGCCAGCTCACCCGGGTCGACCTCCTACGAGCAGTACTTC
J gene: TRBJ2-7; D gene: -; V gene: TRBV6-2/TRBV6-3; clone size: -; CDR3 protein: CASSYRPGRDYEQYF; CDR3 DNA: TGTGCCAGCAGTTACAGACCGGGCAGGGACTACGAGCAGTACTTC
J gene: TRBJ1-2; D gene: -; V gene: TRBV7-3; clone size: -; CDR3 protein: CASSPTDSINYGYTF; CDR3 DNA: TGTGCCAGCAGCCCAACGGACAGTATAAACTATGGCTACACCTTC